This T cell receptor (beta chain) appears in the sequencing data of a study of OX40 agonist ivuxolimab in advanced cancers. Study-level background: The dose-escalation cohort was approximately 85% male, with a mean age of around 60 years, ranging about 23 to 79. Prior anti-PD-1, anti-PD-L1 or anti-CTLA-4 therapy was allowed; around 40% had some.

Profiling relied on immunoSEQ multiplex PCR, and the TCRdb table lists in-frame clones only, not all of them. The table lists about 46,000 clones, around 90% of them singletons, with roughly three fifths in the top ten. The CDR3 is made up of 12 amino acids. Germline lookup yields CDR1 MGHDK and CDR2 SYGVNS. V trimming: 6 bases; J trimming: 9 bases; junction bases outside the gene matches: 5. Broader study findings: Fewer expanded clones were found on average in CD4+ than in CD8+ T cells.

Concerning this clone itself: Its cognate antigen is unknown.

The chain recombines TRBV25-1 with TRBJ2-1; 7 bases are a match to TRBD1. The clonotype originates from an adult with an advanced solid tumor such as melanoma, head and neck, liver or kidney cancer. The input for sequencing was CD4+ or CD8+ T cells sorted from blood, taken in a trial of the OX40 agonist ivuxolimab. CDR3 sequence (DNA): TGTGCCAGCAGCGACAGGGCGGTTGAGCAGTTCTTC. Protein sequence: CASSDRAVEQFF.